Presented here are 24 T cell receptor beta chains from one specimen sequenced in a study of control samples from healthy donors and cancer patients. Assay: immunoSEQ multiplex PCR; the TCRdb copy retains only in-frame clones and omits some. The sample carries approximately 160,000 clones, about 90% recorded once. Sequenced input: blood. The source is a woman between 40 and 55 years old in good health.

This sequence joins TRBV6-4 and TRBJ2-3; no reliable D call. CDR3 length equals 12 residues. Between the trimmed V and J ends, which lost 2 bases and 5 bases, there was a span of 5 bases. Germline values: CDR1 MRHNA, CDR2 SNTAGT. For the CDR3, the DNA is TGTGCCAGCAGTGACGGGGAAGATACGCAGTATTTT. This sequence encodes CASSDGEDTQYF.

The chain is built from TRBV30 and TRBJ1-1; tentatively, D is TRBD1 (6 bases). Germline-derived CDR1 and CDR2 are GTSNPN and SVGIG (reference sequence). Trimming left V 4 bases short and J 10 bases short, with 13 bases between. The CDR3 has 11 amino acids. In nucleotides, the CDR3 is TGTGCCTGGAAATTGCAGGGGCGAGCTTTCTTT. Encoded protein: CAWKLQGRAFF.

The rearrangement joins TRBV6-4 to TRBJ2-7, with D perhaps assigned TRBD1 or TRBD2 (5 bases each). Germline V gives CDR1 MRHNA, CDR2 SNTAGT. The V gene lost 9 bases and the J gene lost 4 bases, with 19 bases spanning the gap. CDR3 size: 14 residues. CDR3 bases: TGTGCCAGTGGCTCGGGACGGACGGAGTACGAGCAGTACTTC. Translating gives CASGSGRTEYEQYF.

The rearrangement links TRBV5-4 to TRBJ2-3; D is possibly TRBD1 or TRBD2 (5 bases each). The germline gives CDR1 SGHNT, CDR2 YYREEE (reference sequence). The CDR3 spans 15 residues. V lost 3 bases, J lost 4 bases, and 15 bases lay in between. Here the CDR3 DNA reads TGTGCCAGCAGCTCCCCGGGACGGGGTCCAGATACGCAGTATTTT. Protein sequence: CASSSPGRGPDTQYF.

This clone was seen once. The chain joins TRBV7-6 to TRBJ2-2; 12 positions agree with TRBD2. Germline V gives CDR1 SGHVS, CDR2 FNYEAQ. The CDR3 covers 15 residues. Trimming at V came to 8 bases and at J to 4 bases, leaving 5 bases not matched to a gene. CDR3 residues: CASSSGGAGTGELFF. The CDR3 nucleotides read TGTGCCAGCTCTAGCGGGGGGGCTGGCACCGGGGAGCTGTTTTTT. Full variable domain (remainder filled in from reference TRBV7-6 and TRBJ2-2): GAGVSQSPRYKVTKRGQDVALRCDPISGHVSLYWYRQALGQGPEFLTYFNYEAQQDKSGLPNDRFSAERPEGSISTLTIQRTEQRDSAMYRCASSSGGAGTGELFFGEGSRLTVL.

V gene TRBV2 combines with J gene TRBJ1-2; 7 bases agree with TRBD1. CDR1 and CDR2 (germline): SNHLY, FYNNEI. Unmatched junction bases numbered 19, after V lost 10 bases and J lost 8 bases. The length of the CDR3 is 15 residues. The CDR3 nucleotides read TGTGCCACGGGGGCCGGACAGGAGTTTGTGGAGGGCTACACCTTC. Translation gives CATGAGQEFVEGYTF.

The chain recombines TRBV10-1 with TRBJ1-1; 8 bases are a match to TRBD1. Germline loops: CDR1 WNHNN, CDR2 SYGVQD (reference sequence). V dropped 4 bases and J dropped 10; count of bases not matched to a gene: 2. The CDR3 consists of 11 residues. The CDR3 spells CASSGTGRAFF. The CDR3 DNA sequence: TGCGCCAGCAGTGGGACAGGGCGAGCTTTCTTT.

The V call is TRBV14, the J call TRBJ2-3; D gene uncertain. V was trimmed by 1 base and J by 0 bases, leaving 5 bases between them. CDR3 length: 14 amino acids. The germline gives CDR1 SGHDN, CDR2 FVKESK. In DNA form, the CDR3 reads TGTGCCAGCAGCCAAGTCTCCAGCACAGATACGCAGTATTTT. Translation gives CASSQVSSTDTQYF.

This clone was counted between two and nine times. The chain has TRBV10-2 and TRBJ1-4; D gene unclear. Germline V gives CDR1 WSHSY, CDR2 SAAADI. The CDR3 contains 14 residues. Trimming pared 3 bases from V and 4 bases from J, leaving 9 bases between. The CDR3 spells CASSDTALNEKLFF. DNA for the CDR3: TGCGCCAGCAGTGACACCGCGCTTAATGAAAAACTGTTTTTT.

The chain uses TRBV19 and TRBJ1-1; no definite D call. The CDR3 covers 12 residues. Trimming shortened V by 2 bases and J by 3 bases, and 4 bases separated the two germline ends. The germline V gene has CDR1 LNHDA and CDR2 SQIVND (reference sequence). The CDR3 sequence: CASSIRDTEAFF. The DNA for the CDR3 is TGTGCCAGTAGTATACGGGACACTGAAGCTTTCTTT.

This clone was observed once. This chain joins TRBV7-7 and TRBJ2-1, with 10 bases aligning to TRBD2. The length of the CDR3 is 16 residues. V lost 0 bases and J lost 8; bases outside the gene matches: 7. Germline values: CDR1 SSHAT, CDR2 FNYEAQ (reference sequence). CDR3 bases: TGTGCCAGCAGCTTAGCTAGCGGGGGGCTCTTAGATGAGCAGTTCTTC. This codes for CASSLASGGLLDEQFF.

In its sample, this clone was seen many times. CDR3 in DNA: TGTGCCAGCAGTTTATCCAGGGGGAGCTACACCTTC. It codes for CASSLSRGSYTF. The chain carries TRBV12-3 or TRBV12-4 and TRBJ1-2; the match to TRBD1 covers 7 bases. With V trimmed by 2 bases and J by 9 bases, 3 bases remained unmatched. The CDR3 totals 12 residues.

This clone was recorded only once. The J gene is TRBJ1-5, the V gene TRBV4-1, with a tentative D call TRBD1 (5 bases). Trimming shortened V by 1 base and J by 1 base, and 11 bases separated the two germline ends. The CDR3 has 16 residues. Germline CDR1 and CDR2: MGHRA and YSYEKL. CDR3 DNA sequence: TGCGCCAGCAGCCAAGTCTTCGGGGGGAGCAATCAGCCCCAGCATTTT. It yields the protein CASSQVFGGSNQPQHF.

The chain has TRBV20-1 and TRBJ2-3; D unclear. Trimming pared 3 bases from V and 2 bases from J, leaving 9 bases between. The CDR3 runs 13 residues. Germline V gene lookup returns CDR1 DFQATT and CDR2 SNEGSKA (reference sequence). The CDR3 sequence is CSASGDNTDTQYF. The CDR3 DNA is TGCAGTGCTAGTGGAGATAACACAGATACGCAGTATTTT.

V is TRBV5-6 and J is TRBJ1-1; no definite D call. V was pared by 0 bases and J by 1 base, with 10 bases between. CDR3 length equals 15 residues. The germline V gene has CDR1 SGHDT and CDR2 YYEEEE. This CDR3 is CASSLVPGTNTEAFF. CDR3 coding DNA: TGTGCCAGCAGCTTGGTACCGGGAACGAACACTGAAGCTTTCTTT.

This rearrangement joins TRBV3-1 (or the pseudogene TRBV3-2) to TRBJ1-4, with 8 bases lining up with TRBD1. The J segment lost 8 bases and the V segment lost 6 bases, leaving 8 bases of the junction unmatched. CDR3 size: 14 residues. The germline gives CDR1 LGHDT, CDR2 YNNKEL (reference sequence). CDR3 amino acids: CASRSQGAGEKLFF. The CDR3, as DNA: TGTGCCAGCAGATCCCAGGGGGCAGGAGAAAAACTGTTTTTT.

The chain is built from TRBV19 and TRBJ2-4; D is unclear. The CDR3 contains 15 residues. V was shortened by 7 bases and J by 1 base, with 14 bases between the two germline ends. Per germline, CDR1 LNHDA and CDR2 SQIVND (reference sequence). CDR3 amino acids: CASNDQTEAKNIQYF. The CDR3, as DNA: TGTGCCAGTAACGACCAGACCGAGGCCAAAAACATTCAGTACTTC.

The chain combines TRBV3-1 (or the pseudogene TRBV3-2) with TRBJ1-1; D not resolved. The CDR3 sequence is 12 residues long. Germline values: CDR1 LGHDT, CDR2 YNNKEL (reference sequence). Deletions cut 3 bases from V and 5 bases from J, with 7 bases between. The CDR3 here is CASSQFRTEAFF. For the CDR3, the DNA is TGTGCCAGCAGCCAGTTTAGGACTGAAGCTTTCTTT.

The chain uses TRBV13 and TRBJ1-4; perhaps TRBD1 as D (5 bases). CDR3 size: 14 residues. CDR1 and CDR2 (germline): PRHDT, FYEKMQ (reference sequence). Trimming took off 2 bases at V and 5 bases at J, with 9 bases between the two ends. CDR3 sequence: CASSLQYRNEKLFF. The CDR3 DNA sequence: TGTGCCAGCAGCTTACAGTACAGGAATGAAAAACTGTTTTTT.

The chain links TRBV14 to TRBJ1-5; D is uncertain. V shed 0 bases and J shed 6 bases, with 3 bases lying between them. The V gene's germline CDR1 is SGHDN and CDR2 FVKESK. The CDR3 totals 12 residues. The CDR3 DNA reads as TGTGCCAGCAGCCAAGACGGTCAGCCCCAGCATTTT. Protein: CASSQDGQPQHF.

In DNA, the CDR3 is TGTGCCAGCAGCTTACTGCGAGGGGATAGCAATCAGCCCCAGCATTTT. Its translation is CASSLLRGDSNQPQHF. The rearrangement links TRBV7-8 to TRBJ1-5; TRBD1 might be the D (5 bases). CDR3 length: 16 residues. CDR1 is SGHVS, CDR2 FQNEAQ, per germline. V lost 2 bases, J lost 0 bases, and 11 bases lay in between.

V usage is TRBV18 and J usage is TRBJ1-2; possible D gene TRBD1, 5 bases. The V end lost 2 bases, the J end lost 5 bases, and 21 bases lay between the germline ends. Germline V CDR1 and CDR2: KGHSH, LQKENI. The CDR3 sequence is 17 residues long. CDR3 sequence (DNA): TGTGCCAGCTCACCAGCAGGCCGCCCGGGGGGGGAATATGGCTACACCTTC. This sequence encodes CASSPAGRPGGEYGYTF.

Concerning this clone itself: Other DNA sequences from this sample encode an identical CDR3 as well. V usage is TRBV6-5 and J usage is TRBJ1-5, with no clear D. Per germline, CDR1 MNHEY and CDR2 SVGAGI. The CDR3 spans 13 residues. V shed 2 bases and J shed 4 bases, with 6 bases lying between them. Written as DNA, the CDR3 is TGTGCCAGCAGTTACGACGGGAATCAGCCCCAGCATTTT. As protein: CASSYDGNQPQHF.

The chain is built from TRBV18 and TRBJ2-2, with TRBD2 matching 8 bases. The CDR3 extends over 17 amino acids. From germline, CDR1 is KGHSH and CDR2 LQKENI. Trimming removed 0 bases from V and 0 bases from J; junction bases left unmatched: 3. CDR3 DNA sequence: TGTGCCAGCTCACCACCGACGGGGGGGGCGAACACCGGGGAGCTGTTTTTT. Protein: CASSPPTGGANTGELFF.